Shown below are 3 T cell receptor beta chains from a single sample sequenced in a study of blood T cells in healthy people across ages. Combining a sample-barcoded 5' primer with a J-beta primer mix, a second PCR ran for about 7 to 11 cycles. TCRdb re-called the 5' RACE reads with MiXCR, one entry per CDR3 protein. Here the sample spans 800,000 to 1,300,000 distinct CDR3 sequences, approximately 26% being singletons. These same records also appear under a second study, on T cells of mothers and their children.

Sequencing used blood. These receptors were collected from a girl between 2 and 10 years old in good health.

This clonotype was recorded a few times. Its ends do not fully match the called genes, so a read error is possible. V and J are TRBV2 and TRBJ2-1; D ambiguous. This CDR3 spans 13 amino acids. Germline assignment: CDR1 SNHLY and CDR2 FYNNEI. The CDR3 reads CASRQDLYNGQFF. In DNA form, the CDR3 reads TGTGCCAGCAGGCAGGACCTCTACAATGGGCAGTTCTTC.

The chain carries TRBV29-1 and TRBJ2-3; tentatively, D is TRBD1 (5 bases). The CDR3 contains 15 residues. CDR1 and CDR2 from the germline V gene are SQVTM and ANQGSEA. Trimming took off 4 bases at V and 0 bases at J, with 14 bases between the two ends. The CDR3 coding sequence is TGCAGCGTTGGGATGGACACTCCGAGCACAGATACGCAGTATTTT. Amino acid sequence: CSVGMDTPSTDTQYF.

This clonotype was observed a single time. The rearrangement links TRBV6-1 to TRBJ2-5; 9 nucleotides align to TRBD1. The J call may be in error: the DNA end matches TRBJ2-7 better. The V gene's germline CDR1 is MNHNS and CDR2 SASEGT. The CDR3 covers 18 residues. The CDR3, as DNA: TGTGCCAGCACCTTCGTGGGGGCTCGGGACAGGGTTACCTACGAGCAGTACTTC. This translates into CASTFVGARDRVTYEQYF.